This T cell receptor beta chain was retrieved from a study of blood T cell repertoires in COVID-19. Original processing notes: How many nucleated cells were present was estimated from reference gene primer amplification. Sequencing was performed with immunoSEQ multiplex PCR; in TCRdb, only in-frame clones are kept and a portion is missing. V, J and clone size reflect that table, while D and trimming were determined from the DNA. The sample yields under 45,000 clones, roughly 88% seen once. There are 14 residues in the CDR3. Germline V CDR1 and CDR2: MNHEY, SVGAGI. Trimming shortened V by 5 bases and J by 5 bases, and 15 bases separated the two germline ends.

This TCR was sampled from a human donor in a cohort sampled during active COVID-19. The sequencing sample was made of peripheral blood. The chain employs TRBV6-5 and TRBJ1-2; D possibly corresponds to TRBD1 (5 bases). CDR3 sequence: CASSHQGAGYGYTF. CDR3 nucleotides: TGTGCCAGCAGTCACCAAGGGGCAGGGTATGGCTACACCTTC.